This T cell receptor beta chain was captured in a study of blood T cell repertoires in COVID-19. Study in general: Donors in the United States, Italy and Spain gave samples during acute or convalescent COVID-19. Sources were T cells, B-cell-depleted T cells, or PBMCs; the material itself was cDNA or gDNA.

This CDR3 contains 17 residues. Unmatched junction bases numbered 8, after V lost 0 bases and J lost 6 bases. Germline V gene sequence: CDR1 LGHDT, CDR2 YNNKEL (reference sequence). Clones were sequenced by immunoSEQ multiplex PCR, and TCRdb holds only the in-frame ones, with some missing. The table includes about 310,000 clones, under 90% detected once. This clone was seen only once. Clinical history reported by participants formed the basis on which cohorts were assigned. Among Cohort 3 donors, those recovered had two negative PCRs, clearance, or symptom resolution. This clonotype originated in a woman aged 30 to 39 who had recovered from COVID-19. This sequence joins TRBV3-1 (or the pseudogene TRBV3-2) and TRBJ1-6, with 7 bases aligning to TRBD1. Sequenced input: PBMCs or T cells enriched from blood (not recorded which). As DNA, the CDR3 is TGTGCCAGCAGCCAAGAAACCCACAGGGGTTTTAATTCACCCCTCCACTTT. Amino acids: CASSQETHRGFNSPLHF.